These 11 T cell receptor beta chains share one sample of origin, sequenced in a study of blood T cell repertoires in COVID-19. Clones were sequenced by immunoSEQ multiplex PCR, and TCRdb holds only the in-frame ones, with some missing. This table has about 190,000 clones, about 88% appearing once. Input material: peripheral blood. The source of these receptors is a woman aged 40 to 55 who had recovered from COVID-19.

The chain joins TRBV7-3 to TRBJ2-3; 7 positions match TRBD1. Trimming at V came to 7 bases and at J to 2 bases, leaving 6 bases not matched to a gene. From germline, CDR1 is SGHTA and CDR2 FQGTGA. The CDR3 has 14 residues. The CDR3 DNA follows: TGTGCCAGCACCTCGGGACAGCTCACAGATACGCAGTATTTT. It is translated as CASTSGQLTDTQYF. The whole variable domain, filled in from reference TRBV7-3 and TRBJ2-3, reads GAGVSQTPSNKVTEKGKYVELRCDPISGHTALYWYRQSLGQGPEFLIYFQGTGAADDSGLPNDRFFAVRPEGSVSTLKIQRTERGDSAVYLCASTSGQLTDTQYFGPGTRLTVL.

The rearrangement joins TRBV7-9 to TRBJ1-1; 9 bases are a match to TRBD1. CDR3 length: 15 residues. Germline loops: CDR1 SEHNR, CDR2 FQNEAQ (reference sequence). V trimming: 7 bases; J trimming: 4 bases; junction bases outside the gene matches: 10. The CDR3 region is CASTQPDRGGTEAFF. The CDR3 DNA reads as TGTGCCAGCACCCAACCGGACAGGGGAGGCACTGAAGCTTTCTTT.

This chain joins TRBV5-1 and TRBJ1-5, with D possibly TRBD1 on 6 matching bases. Germline CDR1 reads SGHRS; CDR2 reads YFSETQ. CDR3 length equals 14 residues. Trimming removed 5 bases from V and 6 bases from J, with 15 bases in between. The CDR3 reads CASSSGGPSQPQHF. DNA of the CDR3: TGCGCCAGCAGTTCCGGGGGGCCGAGTCAGCCCCAGCATTTT.

The chain joins TRBV7-8 to TRBJ2-7; 10 bases are a match to TRBD1. CDR1 and CDR2 (germline): SGHVS, FQNEAQ. V shed 5 bases, J shed 5 bases, and the junction held 6 bases outside the gene matches. CDR3 length: 14 amino acids. CDR3 coding DNA: TGTGCCAGCAGCAAGGGACAGGGGATCCACGAGCAGTACTTC. Its translation: CASSKGQGIHEQYF.

V usage is TRBV18 and J usage is TRBJ1-5; the D gene is possibly TRBD1 (6 bases). The V end lost 1 base, the J end lost 0 bases, and 16 bases lay between the germline ends. Germline V CDR1 and CDR2: KGHSH, LQKENI. The CDR3 length is 18 residues. CDR3 sequence reads: CASSPLPLTGYSNQPQHF. CDR3 sequence (DNA): TGTGCCAGCTCACCACTCCCTCTAACAGGGTATAGCAATCAGCCCCAGCATTTT.

This clone was detected only once. This rearrangement joins TRBV11-1 to TRBJ2-1; D might be TRBD2 (5 bases). This CDR3 contains 13 residues. V lost 1 base, J lost 7 bases, and 8 bases lay in between. Germline assignment: CDR1 SGHAT and CDR2 FQDESV (reference sequence). Here the CDR3 reads CASSLVEGNEQFF. The CDR3 DNA is TGTGCCAGCAGCTTAGTCGAGGGTAATGAGCAGTTCTTC.

The chain couples TRBV2 to TRBJ1-5; the match to TRBD1 covers 8 bases. Germline assignment: CDR1 SNHLY and CDR2 FYNNEI. The CDR3 spans 18 residues. The ends lost 2 bases at V and 1 base at J; junction bases unmatched: 10. CDR3 DNA: TGTGCCAGCAGTGAATCACGACAGGGGTTTTTGAGCAATCAGCCCCAGCATTTT. Translated: CASSESRQGFLSNQPQHF.

The chain employs TRBV19 and TRBJ2-2; D is possibly TRBD1 (5 bases). The CDR3 is 15 residues long. The germline V gene encodes CDR1 LNHDA and CDR2 SQIVND (reference sequence). V was cut by 3 bases and J by 0 bases, with 8 bases left in between. In DNA, the CDR3 is TGTGCCAGTAGTATTCAGGGATCGAACACCGGGGAGCTGTTTTTT. This translates into CASSIQGSNTGELFF.

J is TRBJ2-2 and V is TRBV10-3, with no clear D. The CDR3 totals 15 residues. V was shortened by 5 bases and J by 3 bases, with 13 bases between the two germline ends. Per germline, CDR1 ENHRY and CDR2 SYGVKD. CDR3 in amino acids: CAISPTGADTGELFF. CDR3 bases: TGTGCCATCAGTCCGACCGGAGCTGACACCGGGGAGCTGTTTTTT.

The V call is TRBV10-3, the J call TRBJ1-1; TRBD1 matches 11 bases. This CDR3 has 15 residues. Losses at the gene ends were 5 bases for V and 1 base for J; bases not matched to a gene: 3. Germline V CDR1 and CDR2: ENHRY, SYGVKD. Here the CDR3 reads CAISRTGGENTEAFF. The CDR3 DNA is TGTGCCATCAGTCGGACAGGGGGCGAGAACACTGAAGCTTTCTTT.

V usage is TRBV6-5 and J usage is TRBJ1-5, with D maybe TRBD1 (6 bases). The CDR3 runs to 14 residues. V dropped 6 bases and J dropped 5 bases, with 14 bases sitting between them. Germline CDR1 is MNHEY and CDR2 is SVGAGI. This CDR3 is CASREDRGDQPQHF. Here the CDR3 DNA reads TGTGCCAGCAGGGAGGACAGAGGAGATCAGCCCCAGCATTTT.